The T cell receptor (beta chain) under discussion was sequenced for a study of blood T cells in healthy people across ages. PBMCs, at least 6.5 million per sample, were isolated. The V end lost 7 bases, the J end lost 5 bases, and 8 bases lay between the germline ends. The CDR3 totals 10 residues. The V gene's germline CDR1 is SQVTM and CDR2 ANQGSEA. Comment on this clonotype: Its antigen remains unidentified.

Using a J-beta primer mix together with a sample-barcoded 5' primer, a second PCR was run for roughly 6 to 12 cycles. From the 5' RACE reads, TCRdb called clonotypes with MiXCR, one entry per CDR3 protein. Of more than 900,000 distinct CDR3 sequences listed, less than 25% are singletons. Study conclusions and caveats: As age increased, TCR beta diversity per million T cells fell in a roughly linear fashion.

The same sample was also used in a study of T cells of mothers and their children. Per that paper: A few healthy Caucasian mothers, along with their six children, were the donors. About 3.1 million TCR beta reads per child versus over 8 million per mother.

Material: blood. The receptor's source is a girl aged 2 to 9 in good health. V gene TRBV29-1 combines with J gene TRBJ2-5; D not certain. The CDR3 DNA reads as TGCAGCGGGCTACTGGAGACCCAGTACTTC. It translates to CSGLLETQYF.